The sequence of this T cell receptor beta chain was determined in a study of CD8 T cells in ankylosing spondylitis. The CDR3 is made up of 13 amino acids. Between the trimmed V and J ends, which lost 6 bases and 6 bases, there was a span of 14 bases. As the method for making TCR beta libraries, quantitative 5'-RACE with molecular barcodes was used. TCRdb called the 5' RACE reads again in MiXCR, with one record for every CDR3 protein. The sample includes some 240,000 distinct CDR3 sequences, roughly a quarter seen only once; the top ten take around 0.64%. The specimen sequenced was blood, either unsorted or a sorted T cell fraction (not recorded which). The source is a male donor with ankylosing spondylitis or in good health (not recorded which). V gene TRBV12-3 or TRBV12-4 combines with J gene TRBJ1-1; D gene unclear. The CDR3 loop is CASRDTRIAEAFF. CDR3 nucleotide sequence: TGTGCCAGCAGGGATACAAGGATCGCTGAAGCTTTCTTT.